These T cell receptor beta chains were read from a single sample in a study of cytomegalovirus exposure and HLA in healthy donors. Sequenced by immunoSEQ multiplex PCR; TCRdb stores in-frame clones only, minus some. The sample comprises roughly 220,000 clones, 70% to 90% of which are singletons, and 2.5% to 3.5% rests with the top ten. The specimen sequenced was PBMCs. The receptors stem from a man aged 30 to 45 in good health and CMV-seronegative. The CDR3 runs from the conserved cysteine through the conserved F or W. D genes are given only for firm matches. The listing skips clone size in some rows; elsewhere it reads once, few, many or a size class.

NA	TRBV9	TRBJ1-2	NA	CASSGLGGASEGYTF	TGTGCCAGCAGCGGACTGGGGGGGGCGTCGGAAGGCTACACCTTC
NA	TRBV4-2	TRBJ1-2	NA	CASSQVIGGLANYGYTF	TGTGCCAGCAGCCAAGTTATCGGAGGATTAGCTAACTATGGCTACACCTTC
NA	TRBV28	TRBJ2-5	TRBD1	CASSWGQKETQYF	TGTGCCAGCAGTTGGGGACAGAAAGAGACCCAGTACTTC
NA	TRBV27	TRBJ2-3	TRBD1	CASSAGQGVTDTQYF	TGTGCCAGCAGTGCGGGACAGGGTGTCACAGATACGCAGTATTTT
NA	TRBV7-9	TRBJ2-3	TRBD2	CASSLGLAGGLADTQYF	TGTGCCAGCAGCTTGGGACTAGCGGGGGGGCTGGCAGATACGCAGTATTTT
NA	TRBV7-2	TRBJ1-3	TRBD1	CASSSPRDRGINSGNTIYF	TGTGCCAGCAGCTCCCCCAGGGACAGGGGGATTAACTCTGGAAACACCATATATTTT
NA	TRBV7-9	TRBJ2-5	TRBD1	CASSSEGQGGETQYF	TGTGCCAGCAGCTCGGAAGGACAGGGAGGAGAGACCCAGTACTTC
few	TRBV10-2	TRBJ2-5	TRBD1	CASSEFQGAHRETQYF	TGCGCCAGCAGTGAGTTTCAGGGGGCGCATAGAGAGACCCAGTACTTC
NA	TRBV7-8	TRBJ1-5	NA	CASSLGTGPISYSNQPQHF	TGTGCCAGCAGCTTAGGAACAGGGCCGATTAGTTATAGCAATCAGCCCCAGCATTTT
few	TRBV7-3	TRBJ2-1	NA	CASSLTLQGNEQFF	TGTGCCAGCAGCTTAACGTTGCAGGGCAATGAGCAGTTCTTC
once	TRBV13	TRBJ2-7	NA	CASSGGSNYEQYF	TGTGCCAGCAGCGGGGGGTCTAACTACGAGCAGTACTTC
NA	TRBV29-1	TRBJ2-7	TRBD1	CSVELRDRGSEQYF	TGCAGCGTTGAATTAAGGGACAGGGGGTCCGAGCAGTACTTC
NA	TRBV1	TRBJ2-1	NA	CTSMQDSGATSYNEQFF	TGCACCAGCATGCAGGATAGCGGGGCCACCTCCTACAATGAGCAGTTCTTC
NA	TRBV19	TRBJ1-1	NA	CASSAPRQGDTRRTEAFF	TGTGCCAGTAGTGCCCCACGGCAGGGCGATACTCGCAGGACTGAAGCTTTCTTT
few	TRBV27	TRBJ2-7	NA	CASSSGRVGYYYEQYF	TGTGCCAGCAGCTCCGGGCGGGTGGGCTACTACTACGAGCAGTACTTC
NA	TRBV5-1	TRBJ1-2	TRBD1	CASSSSGTGDGYTF	TGCGCCAGCAGCTCGTCCGGGACAGGCGATGGCTACACCTTC
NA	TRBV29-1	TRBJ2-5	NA	CSVDQGGEQETQYF	TGCAGCGTTGACCAAGGGGGGGAACAAGAGACCCAGTACTTC
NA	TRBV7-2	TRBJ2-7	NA	CASSLVAYEQYF	TGTGCCAGCAGCTTAGTCGCCTACGAGCAGTACTTC